These T cell receptor beta chains were read from a single sample in a study of blood T cell repertoires in COVID-19. Libraries were prepared by immunoSEQ multiplex PCR; TCRdb keeps only in-frame clonotypes and omits some of them. Of under 65,000 clones in the sample, around 87% were seen once. The material sequenced was peripheral blood. Receptors were obtained from a woman between 55 and 75 years old with COVID-19, enrolled during active disease. Both conserved end residues are part of each CDR3. The D gene is left open where the match is weak. Expanded clones get a size class; other rows say once, few or many, or leave the size out.

NA	TRBV20-1	NA	TRBJ1-2	10	CSALLYGYTF	TGCAGTGCCCTATTATATGGCTACACCTTC
TRBD1	TRBV28	NA	TRBJ2-2	15	CASSRQGYNTGELFF	TGTGCCAGCAGTCGACAGGGGTATAACACCGGGGAGCTGTTTTTT
TRBD2	TRBV4-1	NA	TRBJ2-7	16	CASSPRLAGDLLEQYF	TGCGCCAGCAGCCCCCGACTAGCGGGAGACCTCCTCGAGCAGTACTTC
NA	TRBV19	NA	TRBJ2-1	15	CASSTSGIINNEQFF	TGTGCCAGTAGTACGAGCGGAATAATTAACAATGAGCAGTTCTTC
TRBD2	TRBV5-1	NA	TRBJ2-1	15	CASSHTSGPYNEQFF	TGCGCCAGCAGCCATACTAGCGGGCCCTACAATGAGCAGTTCTTC
TRBD2	TRBV27	once	TRBJ2-1	15	CASSLQLAGLNEQFF	TGTGCCAGCAGTTTACAACTAGCGGGGTTAAATGAGCAGTTCTTC
TRBD2	TRBV2	NA	TRBJ2-7	13	CASSAGTSLEQYF	TGTGCCAGCAGCGCCGGGACTAGTCTCGAGCAGTACTTC
NA	TRBV4-1	NA	TRBJ2-4	13	CASSLQAKNIQYF	TGCGCCAGCAGCCTACAAGCCAAAAACATTCAGTACTTC
NA	TRBV6-6	NA	TRBJ2-1	15	CASSYLHPRGNEQFF	TGTGCCAGCAGTTACTTACATCCCCGGGGGAATGAGCAGTTCTTC
NA	TRBV23-1	NA	TRBJ1-3	15	CASSPLCRSGNTIYF	TGCGCCAGCAGTCCTCTTTGTAGATCTGGAAACACCATATATTTT
TRBD1	TRBV5-1	NA	TRBJ1-1	14	CASSYRGLGTEAFF	TGCGCCAGCAGCTACAGGGGGCTTGGGACTGAAGCTTTCTTT
TRBD2	TRBV19	NA	TRBJ2-2	15	CASSIIAGEDGELFF	TGTGCCAGTAGTATAATAGCGGGAGAGGACGGGGAGCTGTTTTTT
NA	TRBV18	once	TRBJ1-1	15	CASSPKTDMNTEAFF	TGTGCCAGCTCACCGAAGACAGACATGAACACTGAAGCTTTCTTT
NA	TRBV12-3/TRBV12-4	NA	TRBJ1-1	12	CASSYRLRGAFF	TGTGCCAGCAGTTACAGGCTAAGAGGAGCTTTCTTT
TRBD1	TRBV10-1	once	TRBJ2-7	15	CASSRAGTGQYEQYF	TGCGCCAGCAGTAGAGCCGGGACAGGCCAATACGAGCAGTACTTC
NA	TRBV29-1	NA	TRBJ1-1	13	CSVVFAQNTEAFF	TGCAGCGTTGTTTTTGCACAGAACACTGAAGCTTTCTTT
NA	TRBV7-8	NA	TRBJ1-6	16	CASSSLSGTYNSPLHF	TGTGCCAGCAGCTCTCTCAGCGGGACTTATAATTCACCCCTCCACTTT
TRBD2	TRBV2	NA	TRBJ2-4	15	CASSVRLAVKNIQYF	TGTGCCAGCAGTGTTAGGCTAGCGGTCAAAAACATTCAGTACTTC
TRBD1	TRBV5-1	NA	TRBJ1-2	17	CASRDGTGTGGDYGYTF	TGCGCCAGCAGAGATGGGACCGGGACAGGGGGCGACTATGGCTACACCTTC
TRBD2	TRBV27	NA	TRBJ2-4	16	CASSATSRLAKNIQYF	TGTGCCAGCAGTGCGACTAGCCGCCTAGCCAAAAACATTCAGTACTTC